The 9 T cell receptor beta chains given below trace back to one sample, sequenced in a study of T cell repertoires in cytomegalovirus infection. Their antigens are not known. In TCRdb, the reads were re-called with MiXCR into one record per CDR3 protein. The data show fewer than 1,000,000 distinct CDR3 sequences, with roughly 31% seen just once and under 15% held by the top ten. Sequenced here: cultured CD8+ T cells from PBMCs, sampled from culture after CMV antigen stimulation. The receptors stem from a human donor in good health (CMV status not recorded). Some clones in this sample may be carry-over from other donors' samples.

This chain uses TRBV6-5 with TRBJ2-1; 11 bases are shared with TRBD1. Trimming removed 0 bases from V and 8 bases from J; junction bases left unmatched: 6. Germline assignment: CDR1 MNHEY and CDR2 SVGAGI. The CDR3 consists of 16 residues. The CDR3 sequence is CASSYSPGQGGDEQFF. The CDR3 region has the DNA TGTGCCAGCAGTTACTCGCCGGGACAGGGGGGCGATGAGCAGTTCTTC.

This clonotype occurred many times. The chain couples TRBV20-1 to TRBJ2-2; 7 positions match TRBD2. With V trimmed by 0 bases and J by 4 bases, 8 bases remained unmatched. The CDR3 covers 16 residues. The germline V gene has CDR1 DFQATT and CDR2 SNEGSKA (reference sequence). CDR3 bases: TGCAGTGCTAGAGAAACTGGAGCGGGGCTCACCGGGGAGCTGTTTTTT. It translates to CSARETGAGLTGELFF.

This chain links TRBV19 with TRBJ2-1; D is unresolved. Germline CDR1 is LNHDA and CDR2 is SQIVND (reference sequence). The germline V and J ends were trimmed by 4 bases and 7 bases, with 17 bases remaining between them. This CDR3 contains 15 residues. DNA for the CDR3: TGTGCCAGTAGTAGACCTCTCCTAGTCGTTAATGAGCAGTTCTTC. Protein: CASSRPLLVVNEQFF.

The chain recombines TRBV7-6 with TRBJ2-1; 12 bases agree with TRBD2. This CDR3 has 15 amino acids. Germline V gene sequence: CDR1 SGHVS, CDR2 FNYEAQ. V shed 6 bases, J shed 8 bases, and the junction held 8 bases outside the gene matches. This CDR3 reads CASRASGGAWDEQFF. DNA for the CDR3: TGTGCCAGCAGGGCTAGCGGGGGGGCCTGGGATGAGCAGTTCTTC.

This clonotype was detected a few times. V is TRBV12-3 or TRBV12-4 and J is TRBJ2-2; 7 positions match TRBD1. The CDR3 loop spans 13 amino acids. V trimming: 6 bases; J trimming: 10 bases; junction bases outside the gene matches: 8. CDR3 nucleotide sequence: TGTGCCAGCAGCCGGGACAGCTACGAGGAGCTGTTTTTT. Protein product: CASSRDSYEELFF.

This clonotype was observed a handful of times. V usage is TRBV12-3 or TRBV12-4 and J usage is TRBJ1-3; D may be TRBD1 (5 bases). This CDR3 comprises 15 residues. With 1 base removed from V and 4 bases from J, the gap between germline ends came to 11 bases. In nucleotides, the CDR3 is TGTGCCAGCAGTTTAGAGGGACGCGGGGGAAACACCATATATTTT. Translation gives CASSLEGRGGNTIYF.

Ten or more counts support this clonotype. The genes are TRBV27 and TRBJ1-2; the D gene is possibly TRBD1 (5 bases). The germline V gene has CDR1 MNHEY and CDR2 SMNVEV (reference sequence). CDR3 length: 15 residues. The germline V and J ends were trimmed by 5 bases and 2 bases, with 15 bases remaining between them. The CDR3 protein is CASSPRDPRNYGYTF. The CDR3 DNA is TGTGCCAGCAGTCCCCGGGACCCGAGGAACTATGGCTACACCTTC.

The chain carries TRBV6-1 and TRBJ2-4; the match to TRBD2 covers 7 bases. Trimming at V came to 4 bases and at J to 1 base, leaving 4 bases not matched to a gene. The CDR3 contains 15 residues. The germline V gene encodes CDR1 MNHNS and CDR2 SASEGT. CDR3 loop: CASSGGGTAKNIQYF. The DNA of the CDR3 is TGTGCCAGCAGTGGCGGGGGTACTGCCAAAAACATTCAGTACTTC.

The V gene is TRBV6-1, the J gene TRBJ1-1, with D possibly TRBD1 on 6 matching bases. The length of the CDR3 is 17 residues. The germline gives CDR1 MNHNS, CDR2 SASEGT. The V gene lost 3 bases and the J gene lost 7 bases, with 24 bases spanning the gap. The CDR3 region is CASSDRVADGQPSEAFF. The DNA of the CDR3 is TGTGCCAGCAGTGACCGAGTAGCCGACGGACAGCCAAGTGAAGCTTTCTTT.